This entry is about one T cell receptor (beta chain). This sample was taken from a study of blood T cell repertoires in COVID-19. Data came from immunoSEQ multiplex PCR; TCRdb stores just in-frame clones and leaves some out. The data show around 350,000 clones, about 88% seen once. Germline CDR1 is KGHSH and CDR2 is LQKENI. The CDR3 runs 15 residues. Trimming stripped 3 bases from V and 0 bases from J, with 8 bases between. The specimen was peripheral blood. The sequence was collected from a human donor in a cohort sampled during active COVID-19. The chain uses TRBV18 and TRBJ1-4; tentatively, D is TRBD1 (5 bases). The CDR3 nucleotides are TGTGCCAGCTCACCGCCAGGGACAACTAATGAAAAACTGTTTTTT. This encodes CASSPPGTTNEKLFF.